These T cell receptor beta chains were read from a single sample in a study of cytomegalovirus exposure and HLA in healthy donors. Profiled with immunoSEQ multiplex PCR; TCRdb holds only in-frame clones, not every one. Altogether 200,000 to 250,000 clones are present, approximately 81% being singletons, with the ten largest covering around 8.3%. The sample consisted of PBMCs. These receptors were obtained from an older woman in good health and CMV-seropositive. The CDR3 runs from the conserved cysteine through the conserved F or W. The D gene is left open where the match is weak. Rows give clone size only sometimes, using once, few, many, or a class for an expanded clone.

d_call	v_call	clone_size	cdr3_length	j_call	cdr3_aa	cdr3_nt
TRBD2	TRBV19	NA	18	TRBJ2-3	CASSIGPTSGRATDTQYF	TGTGCCAGTAGTATAGGCCCCACTAGCGGGAGGGCCACAGATACGCAGTATTTT
NA	TRBV28	NA	13	TRBJ1-1	CASSFRVDTEAFF	TGTGCCAGCAGTTTTCGGGTAGACACTGAAGCTTTCTTT
TRBD1	TRBV19	NA	13	TRBJ2-7	CASLRTGSREQYF	TGTGCCAGCCTAAGGACAGGTTCGCGAGAGCAGTACTTC
NA	TRBV5-1	NA	14	TRBJ2-3	CASSSRGLTDTQYF	TGCGCCAGCAGCTCGCGGGGGCTCACAGATACGCAGTATTTT
NA	TRBV7-9	NA	13	TRBJ1-1	CASSRNGHTEAFF	TGTGCCAGCAGCAGAAATGGGCACACTGAAGCTTTCTTT
NA	TRBV7-3	NA	15	TRBJ1-2	CASSPPAGKGIGYTF	TGTGCCAGCAGCCCCCCGGCAGGGAAGGGTATTGGCTACACCTTC
TRBD1	TRBV5-3	few	14	TRBJ1-2	CARSLGTGFDGYTF	TGTGCCAGAAGCTTGGGGACAGGGTTCGATGGCTACACCTTC
TRBD1	TRBV7-9	few	15	TRBJ1-1	CASSRSDRADAEAFF	TGTGCCAGCAGCCGATCCGACAGGGCGGACGCTGAAGCTTTCTTT
NA	TRBV15	NA	14	TRBJ2-7	CATSRDRVPYEQYF	TGTGCCACCAGCAGAGATCGGGTGCCCTACGAGCAGTACTTC
TRBD2	TRBV9	few	15	TRBJ2-1	CASSARGGVPDEQFF	TGTGCCAGCAGCGCCCGGGGGGGGGTTCCGGATGAGCAGTTCTTC
NA	TRBV27	NA	14	TRBJ2-7	CASSRVSPQDEQYF	TGTGCCAGCAGCCGAGTCTCCCCCCAGGACGAGCAGTACTTC
NA	TRBV28	NA	14	TRBJ2-1	CASRWPGAHNEQFF	TGTGCCAGCCGGTGGCCGGGAGCCCACAATGAGCAGTTCTTC
TRBD1	TRBV28	NA	15	TRBJ2-2	CASKGQGSNTGELFF	TGTGCCAGCAAAGGACAGGGGTCCAACACCGGGGAGCTGTTTTTT
NA	TRBV5-1	NA	12	TRBJ1-1	CASSLPGAEAFF	TGCGCCAGCAGCTTGCCGGGGGCTGAAGCTTTCTTT
NA	TRBV10-3	NA	12	TRBJ2-7	CAISEQGYEQYF	TGTGCCATCAGTGAACAGGGCTACGAGCAGTACTTC
NA	TRBV5-1	NA	11	TRBJ1-1	CASSLQGKAFF	TGCGCCAGTAGCTTGCAGGGGAAAGCTTTCTTT
TRBD1	TRBV6-1	NA	12	TRBJ1-1	CASSEGGGAAFF	TGTGCCAGCAGTGAAGGAGGGGGCGCGGCTTTCTTT